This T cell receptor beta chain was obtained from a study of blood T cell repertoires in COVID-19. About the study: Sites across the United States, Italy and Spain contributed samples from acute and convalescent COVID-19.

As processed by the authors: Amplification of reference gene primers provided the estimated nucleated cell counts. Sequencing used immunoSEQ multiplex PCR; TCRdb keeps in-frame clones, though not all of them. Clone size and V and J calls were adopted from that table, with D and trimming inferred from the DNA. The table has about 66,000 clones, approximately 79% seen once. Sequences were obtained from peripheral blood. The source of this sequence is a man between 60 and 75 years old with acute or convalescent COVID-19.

CDR3 DNA sequence: TGTGCCAGCAGCCCTACCGGGGGACCTTATAATTCACCCCTCCACTTT. Its translation: CASSPTGGPYNSPLHF. The chain is built from TRBV14 and TRBJ1-6; D perhaps matches TRBD1 (5 bases). CDR1 and CDR2 from the germline V gene are SGHDN and FVKESK. CDR3 size: 16 residues. With 4 bases removed from V and 4 bases from J, the gap between germline ends came to 14 bases. Filled out from reference TRBV14 and TRBJ1-6, the complete variable domain reads EAGVTQFPSHSVIEKGQTVTLRCDPISGHDNLYWYRRVMGKEIKFLLHFVKESKQDESGMPNNRFLAERTGGTYSTLKVQPAELEDSGVYFCASSPTGGPYNSPLHFGNGTRLTVT.